One and the same sample provided the 32 T cell receptor beta chains below, sequenced in a study of blood T cells in healthy people across ages. The use of a sample-barcoded 5' primer and a J-beta primer mix characterized a second PCR of about 6 to 11 cycles. TCRdb redid the calling of the 5' RACE reads with MiXCR, one entry per CDR3 protein. Of some 1 million distinct CDR3 sequences listed, under 55% are singletons. What was sequenced was blood. These TCRs come from a woman aged 60 to 75 in good health.

This clonotype was seen more than once but under ten times. The V and J genes are TRBV29-1 and TRBJ2-7; D gene uncertain. The CDR3 spans 12 residues. V lost 4 bases and J 2 bases, leaving 9 bases between the germline ends. CDR1 SQVTM and CDR2 ANQGSEA come from the germline V gene. The CDR3, as DNA: TGCAGCGTTGGTCCAGCAGCCTACGAGCAGTACTTC. It encodes CSVGPAAYEQYF.

The table lists this clonotype with many counts. The chain is built from TRBV6-5 and TRBJ2-3; D uncertain. Trimming left V 2 bases short and J 1 base short, with 4 bases between. CDR1 and CDR2 (germline): MNHEY, SVGAGI. The CDR3 sequence is 13 residues long. DNA of the CDR3: TGTGCCAGCAGTTACGGGCGCACAGATACGCAGTATTTT. The encoded protein is CASSYGRTDTQYF.

CDR3 in amino acids: CASSAGPQVSYGYTF. CDR3 nucleotides: TGTGCCAGCAGCGCGGGACCGCAGGTCAGCTATGGCTACACCTTC. The chain recombines TRBV27 with TRBJ1-2; the D gene is possibly TRBD1 (5 bases). The germline V and J ends were trimmed by 6 bases and 4 bases, with 18 bases remaining between them. Germline V gene lookup returns CDR1 MNHEY and CDR2 SMNVEV (reference sequence). This CDR3 spans 15 amino acids.

This clonotype has a single count. The chain couples TRBV12-3 or TRBV12-4 to TRBJ1-5, with a tentative D call TRBD1 (6 bases). Deletions cut 1 base from V and 6 bases from J, with 16 bases between. The CDR3 consists of 16 residues. The CDR3 coding sequence is TGTGCCAGCAGTTTAGGGGCCGGGGGGGCAGGTCAGCCCCAGCATTTT. It yields the protein CASSLGAGGAGQPQHF.

The CDR3 nucleotides read TGTGCCACCAGTGATCCCGGGACTAGCGGGAGTAGTGAGCAGTTCTTC. Residues: CATSDPGTSGSSEQFF. The chain recombines TRBV24-1 with TRBJ2-1; 14 bases align to TRBD2. This CDR3 spans 16 amino acids. Germline-derived CDR1 and CDR2 are KGHDR and SFDVKD. Germline trimming cut 3 bases from V and 9 bases from J; bases unmatched to any gene: 6.

The chain couples TRBV6-1 to TRBJ2-3; TRBD2 matches at 8 bases. Trimming took 7 bases from V and 5 from J; bases not matched to a gene: 5. Germline lookup yields CDR1 MNHNS and CDR2 SASEGT. CDR3 length equals 13 residues. CDR3 DNA sequence: TGTGCCAGCAACGGGAGGGCAGGAGATACGCAGTATTTT. This codes for CASNGRAGDTQYF.

The J gene is TRBJ2-5, the V gene TRBV4-1; D gene uncertain. In germline, CDR1 is MGHRA, CDR2 YSYEKL. This CDR3 spans 14 amino acids. Deletions cut 0 bases from V and 2 bases from J, with 7 bases between. CDR3 in amino acids: CASSQDNRQETQYF. The CDR3 nucleotides read TGCGCCAGCAGCCAAGATAACAGACAAGAGACCCAGTACTTC.

This clonotype was counted between two and nine times. The rearrangement joins TRBV6-2 or TRBV6-3 to TRBJ2-7; no clear D gene. V was pared by 2 bases and J by 9 bases, with 11 bases between. Looked up from germline, CDR1 is MNHEY and CDR2 is SVGEGT. The CDR3 runs to 12 residues. The CDR3 DNA follows: TGTGCCAGCAGTTACCCAGACGGACGGCAGTACTTC. Translated, it gives CASSYPDGRQYF.

This clonotype was observed a single time. This rearrangement joins TRBV12-3 or TRBV12-4 to TRBJ2-7; D ambiguous. The germline V and J ends were trimmed by 3 bases and 0 bases, with 12 bases remaining between them. The CDR3 contains 15 residues. The CDR3 DNA follows: TGTGCCAGCAGTTTGCAGGCCCTCCCCTCCTACGAGCAGTACTTC. Translating it yields CASSLQALPSYEQYF.

This clonotype has just one count. This sequence joins TRBV24-1 and TRBJ2-1, with a weak D call TRBD1 (5 bases). Deletions cut 5 bases from V and 7 bases from J, with 14 bases between. CDR1 is KGHDR and CDR2 is SFDVKD in the germline V gene. The CDR3 runs to 14 residues. CDR3 loop: CATSAQGLPNEQFF. CDR3 DNA sequence: TGTGCCACCAGTGCCCAGGGCCTCCCTAATGAGCAGTTCTTC.

V is TRBV12-3 or TRBV12-4 and J is TRBJ1-2, with D possibly being TRBD1 (5 bases). V gave up 5 bases and J gave up 6 bases, with 19 bases separating them. The length of the CDR3 is 15 residues. The CDR3 nucleotides are TGTGCCAGCAGTCTTAGCCCGGGACCCCTGAATGGCTACACCTTC. This encodes CASSLSPGPLNGYTF.

The gene calls are TRBV18 and TRBJ1-5, with 11 positions matching TRBD1. Germline CDR1 is KGHSH and CDR2 is LQKENI. CDR3 length equals 16 residues. The ends lost 3 bases at V and 3 bases at J; junction bases unmatched: 4. The CDR3 DNA reads as TGTGCCAGCTCACCGGACAGGGGGCTGGTCAATCAGCCCCAGCATTTT. It encodes CASSPDRGLVNQPQHF.

In the case of this clonotype: A much bigger clone sits one base away, suggesting this may be a read error. V and J are TRBV29-1 and TRBJ1-2, with a weak D call TRBD1 (6 bases). V was pared by 4 bases and J by 8 bases, with 17 bases between. The CDR3 spans 13 residues. CDR1 is SQVTM, CDR2 ANQGSEA, per germline. CDR3 DNA sequence: TGCAGCGTTGCAGAAGGGGGGGTTGGAGGCTACACCTTC. This gives the protein CSVAEGGVGGYTF.

This clonotype appeared a few times. V gene TRBV11-2 combines with J gene TRBJ2-1; the D is unclear. V shed 3 bases and J shed 9 bases, with 9 bases lying between them. Per the germline V gene, CDR1 is SGHAT and CDR2 is FQNNGV. The CDR3 has 12 amino acids. For the CDR3, the DNA is TGTGCCAGCAGCTTTATGAGCGTTGAGCAGTTCTTC. Its protein product is CASSFMSVEQFF.

In its sample, this clonotype was seen a few times. The chain joins TRBV5-1 to TRBJ2-3; D unresolved. The germline V gene has CDR1 SGHRS and CDR2 YFSETQ. The CDR3 spans 14 residues. Between the trimmed V and J ends, which lost 5 bases and 0 bases, there was a span of 10 bases. CDR3 residues: CASSDVGSTDTQYF. The CDR3 nucleotides are TGCGCCAGCAGTGATGTCGGGAGCACAGATACGCAGTATTTT.

The chain has TRBV9 and TRBJ2-3; D is unresolved. Germline V gene sequence: CDR1 SGDLS, CDR2 YYNGEE. V lost 4 bases to trimming and J lost 4 bases, with 10 bases between them. CDR3 size: 13 residues. CDR3 sequence (DNA): TGTGCCAGCAGCCCACCGGGTCCAGATACGCAGTATTTT. Translated, it gives CASSPPGPDTQYF.

This clonotype was detected a few times. The chain combines TRBV6-6 with TRBJ2-5; D unresolved. Germline V gene lookup returns CDR1 MNHNY and CDR2 SVGAGI (reference sequence). This CDR3 has 13 amino acids. Between the trimmed V and J ends, which lost 5 bases and 2 bases, there was a span of 9 bases. The CDR3 is CASSTRMQETQYF. CDR3 nucleotides: TGTGCCAGCAGTACGAGGATGCAAGAGACCCAGTACTTC.

The chain couples TRBV5-4 to TRBJ1-6; 9 bases map to TRBD1. The junction had 1 base not matched to a gene; V was cut back by 6 bases and J by 0 bases. Germline loops: CDR1 SGHNT, CDR2 YYREEE (reference sequence). The CDR3 is 15 amino acids. CDR3 nucleotide sequence: TGTGCCAGCAAGACAGGGGGCTCCTATAATTCACCCCTCCACTTT. As protein: CASKTGGSYNSPLHF.

This clonotype has just a few counts. The chain links TRBV2 to TRBJ2-7; a weak D match, TRBD1 (5 bases). This CDR3 is 13 amino acids long. CDR1 and CDR2 (germline): SNHLY, FYNNEI. With 7 bases removed from V and 2 bases from J, the gap between germline ends came to 12 bases. The CDR3 nucleotides read TGTGCCAGCACCAAGGGGCAGGCCTACGAGCAGTACTTC. Residues: CASTKGQAYEQYF.

The chain joins TRBV24-1 to TRBJ2-7; 9 positions agree with TRBD2. The end of the DNA is better explained by TRBJ2-5, so the J call may be wrong. Looked up from germline, CDR1 is KGHDR and CDR2 is SFDVKD. This CDR3 has 16 amino acids. The CDR3 spells CATSELIAGVGETQYF. The DNA for the CDR3 is TGTGCCACCAGTGAACTTATAGCGGGAGTAGGGGAGACCCAGTACTTC.

This clonotype was seen a few times. This rearrangement joins TRBV5-5 to TRBJ2-4, with no clear D. Germline CDR1 SGHKS, CDR2 YYEKEE (reference sequence). Trimming took 2 bases from V and 7 from J, leaving 7 bases between them. The CDR3 has 12 residues. CDR3 sequence reads: CASSFGVNIQYF. The CDR3 nucleotides read TGTGCCAGCAGCTTTGGGGTTAACATTCAGTACTTC.

This clonotype was detected once. A junction boundary mismatches the germline segment, possibly from a read error. The CDR3 DNA is TGCAGTGTTAGAGATTTTCGGGAGTTTGGAGAGACCCAGTACTTC. Protein: CSVRDFREFGETQYF. The chain combines TRBV20-1 with TRBJ2-4; TRBD2 might be the D (6 bases). The end of the DNA is better explained by TRBJ2-5, so the J call may be wrong. This CDR3 contains 15 residues. Germline V CDR1 and CDR2: DFQATT, SNEGSKA (reference sequence).

This chain uses TRBV15 with TRBJ2-3; TRBD2 matches 8 bases. Germline V gene data show CDR1 as LNHNV and CDR2 as YYDKDF (reference sequence). Losses at the gene ends were 8 bases for V and 2 bases for J; bases not matched to a gene: 15. CDR3 size: 17 residues. The CDR3 region is CATGGWTSSPTTDTQYF. DNA of the CDR3: TGTGCCACCGGGGGGTGGACTAGCAGCCCAACCACAGATACGCAGTATTTT.

The chain joins TRBV29-1 to TRBJ2-1, with D maybe TRBD2 (5 bases). V was cut by 6 bases and J by 0 bases, with 12 bases left in between. Germline assignment: CDR1 SQVTM and CDR2 ANQGSEA. There are 14 residues in the CDR3. CDR3: CSVRAVRSYNEQFF. The CDR3 DNA reads TGCAGCGTAAGAGCGGTCCGCTCCTACAATGAGCAGTTCTTC.

The V and J genes are TRBV12-5 and TRBJ1-5; no definite D call. The CDR3 is made up of 14 amino acids. Germline CDR1 is LGHNT and CDR2 is FRNRAP. Trimming pared 5 bases from V and 3 bases from J, leaving 11 bases between. The CDR3, as DNA: TGTGCTAGTGGTAAAGGCCCACCCAATCAGCCCCAGCATTTT. Its translation is CASGKGPPNQPQHF.

The chain links TRBV11-2 to TRBJ2-1, with 11 bases lining up with TRBD1. V gave up 2 bases and J gave up 13 bases; unmatched junction bases: 4. The CDR3 spans 13 residues. The germline gives CDR1 SGHAT, CDR2 FQNNGV. CDR3 loop: CASSLLGQGVQFF. In DNA, the CDR3 is TGTGCCAGCAGCTTATTGGGACAGGGGGTTCAGTTCTTC. The complete variable domain, with remaining parts taken from reference TRBV11-2 and TRBJ2-1, reads EAGVAQSPRYKIIEKRQSVAFWCNPISGHATLYWYQQILGQGPKLLIQFQNNGVVDDSQLPKDRFSAERLKGVDSTLKIQPAKLEDSAVYLCASSLLGQGVQFFGPGTRLTVL.

This clonotype was found a few times. This chain links TRBV5-1 with TRBJ2-1, with D tentatively TRBD2 (7 bases). CDR3 length: 14 residues. Germline V CDR1 and CDR2: SGHRS, YFSETQ. Trimming removed 0 bases at V and 5 bases at J, with 9 bases between. This CDR3 is CASSLEGGDNEQFF. The CDR3 DNA reads TGCGCCAGCAGCTTGGAGGGGGGGGACAATGAGCAGTTCTTC.

This clonotype has more than one count but fewer than ten. Here the CDR3 DNA reads TGCGCCAGCAGCATTTCCGGGACGGCCTACGAGCAGTACTTC. This gives the protein CASSISGTAYEQYF. The chain links TRBV5-1 to TRBJ2-7; the D gene could be TRBD1 or TRBD2 (5 bases each). V shed 4 bases and J shed 2 bases, with 13 bases lying between them. The V gene's germline CDR1 is SGHRS and CDR2 YFSETQ. The CDR3 has 14 amino acids.

This clonotype was seen a handful of times. The chain couples TRBV7-9 to TRBJ2-1; D is unresolved. The CDR3 consists of 11 residues. V was cut by 1 base and J by 10 bases, with 5 bases left in between. From germline, CDR1 is SEHNR and CDR2 FQNEAQ (reference sequence). The CDR3 protein is CASSLDGEQFF. The CDR3 DNA sequence: TGTGCCAGCAGCTTAGACGGGGAGCAGTTCTTC.

This chain connects TRBV3-1 to TRBJ2-6, with unresolved D. Germline V gene lookup returns CDR1 LGHDT and CDR2 YNNKEL (reference sequence). Trimming stripped 4 bases from V and 0 bases from J, with 10 bases between. The CDR3 has 16 residues. The CDR3 DNA reads as TGTGCCAGCAGCCCAGGACCGCTCTCTGGGGCCAACGTCCTGACTTTC. Translating it yields CASSPGPLSGANVLTF.

This clonotype has just a few counts. The rearrangement uses TRBV6-5 and TRBJ1-5, with D unresolved. The CDR3 covers 13 residues. Germline-derived CDR1 and CDR2 are MNHEY and SVGAGI. Trimming cost V 8 bases and J 5 bases, with 13 bases left between them. This CDR3 is CASSPGGDQPQHF. The CDR3 region has the DNA TGTGCCAGCTCCCCGGGTGGAGATCAGCCCCAGCATTTT.

This clonotype showed up just a few times. The rearrangement links TRBV29-1 to TRBJ2-2; TRBD2 aligns across 9 bases. V shed 6 bases and J 5 bases; nucleotides not matched to a gene: 10. This CDR3 is built from 15 residues. Germline V lookup: CDR1 SQVTM, CDR2 ANQGSEA. This CDR3 reads CSVTGTSHTTGELFF. The CDR3 DNA reads as TGCAGCGTCACCGGGACTAGCCATACGACCGGGGAGCTGTTTTTT.